The 27 T cell receptor beta chains below were found in one sample sequenced in a study of cytomegalovirus exposure and HLA in healthy donors. Use of 60 Vbeta and 13 Jbeta primers characterized the PCR. TCRdb's table, derived via immunoSEQ multiplex PCR, lists solely in-frame clones and lacks some. The specimen's table records around 35,000 clones. The material sequenced was PBMCs. These receptors were taken from a woman aged 40 to 49 in good health and CMV-seropositive.

This chain uses TRBV4-3 with TRBJ1-2, with TRBD1 matching over 7 bases. CDR1 and CDR2 from the germline V gene are LGHNA and YSLEER. J was trimmed by 5 bases and V by 0 bases; bases with no gene match: 6. The CDR3 runs to 15 residues. The CDR3: CASSQERDRRYGYTF. The CDR3 DNA reads TGCGCCAGCAGCCAAGAGAGGGACAGAAGGTATGGCTACACCTTC.

The chain employs TRBV6-5 and TRBJ1-1; a possible D gene is TRBD1 (5 bases). This CDR3 is built from 15 residues. V shed 6 bases and J shed 0 bases, with 14 bases lying between them. Germline lookup yields CDR1 MNHEY and CDR2 SVGAGI. CDR3 DNA: TGTGCCAGCAGGGGATCAGACAGCATGAACACTGAAGCTTTCTTT. Residues: CASRGSDSMNTEAFF.

The chain has TRBV5-4 and TRBJ2-2; D is possibly TRBD1 (8 bases). Looked up from germline, CDR1 is SGHNT and CDR2 is YYREEE (reference sequence). Deletions cut 4 bases from V and 6 bases from J, with 19 bases between. CDR3 length: 16 amino acids. Written as DNA, the CDR3 is TGTGCCAGCAGCGTGGGGGGGACAGGATGGGCCGGGGAGCTGTTTTTT. Amino acid sequence: CASSVGGTGWAGELFF.

The gene calls are TRBV4-2 and TRBJ1-3; maybe TRBD1 (5 bases). In germline, CDR1 is LGHNA, CDR2 YNFKEQ. V lost 3 bases, J lost 4 bases, and 13 bases lay in between. CDR3 length equals 15 residues. Here the CDR3 DNA reads TGTGCCAGCAGCCAGAACAGGCGGTCAGGAAACACCATATATTTT. It specifies CASSQNRRSGNTIYF.

The chain combines TRBV11-2 with TRBJ2-7; TRBD1 might be the D (6 bases). Germline V gene data show CDR1 as SGHAT and CDR2 as FQNNGV. The CDR3 contains 12 residues. The V end lost 6 bases, the J end lost 7 bases, and 13 bases lay between the germline ends. The CDR3 sequence: CASRSQGKEQYF. The CDR3, as DNA: TGTGCCAGCAGGTCACAGGGTAAGGAGCAGTACTTC.

V usage is TRBV6-1 and J usage is TRBJ2-7; 11 nucleotides align to TRBD2. This CDR3 spans 14 amino acids. In germline, CDR1 is MNHNS, CDR2 SASEGT. J lost 2 bases, V lost 4 bases, and 1 base had no gene match. The CDR3 here is CASSGLAGPYEQYF. The CDR3 DNA reads TGTGCCAGCAGTGGACTAGCGGGGCCCTACGAGCAGTACTTC.

This sequence joins TRBV15 and TRBJ2-2; 7 positions match TRBD1. CDR3 size: 15 residues. The germline V gene encodes CDR1 LNHNV and CDR2 YYDKDF (reference sequence). Unmatched junction bases numbered 9, after V lost 5 bases and J lost 6 bases. The CDR3 spells CATSGPGTAPGELFF. CDR3 coding DNA: TGTGCCACCAGCGGACCCGGGACAGCCCCCGGGGAGCTGTTTTTT.

The chain joins TRBV7-2 to TRBJ1-1; D perhaps matches TRBD1 (6 bases). This CDR3 region has 15 residues. V was pared by 2 bases and J by 5 bases, with 15 bases between. Germline V gene data show CDR1 as SGHTA and CDR2 as FQGNSA. The CDR3 protein is CASSLSGTSVTEAFF. CDR3 DNA: TGTGCCAGCAGCTTAAGTGGGACAAGTGTGACTGAAGCTTTCTTT.

The V call is TRBV9, the J call TRBJ1-3; the match to TRBD1 covers 7 bases. The CDR3 covers 14 residues. CDR1 and CDR2 from the germline V gene are SGDLS and YYNGEE. V shed 3 bases and J 3 bases; nucleotides not matched to a gene: 3. CDR3 region: CASSEQGFGNTIYF. The CDR3 region has the DNA TGTGCCAGCAGCGAACAGGGGTTTGGAAACACCATATATTTT.

The gene calls are TRBV13 and TRBJ1-1; 8 nucleotides agree with TRBD1. V lost 3 bases to trimming and J lost 6 bases; unmatched junction nucleotides: 6. Germline CDR1 reads PRHDT; CDR2 reads FYEKMQ (reference sequence). This CDR3 region has 14 residues. The CDR3 DNA follows: TGTGCCAGCAGCTTTCGGACAGGGAGGTCTGAAGCTTTCTTT. This translates into CASSFRTGRSEAFF.

This chain connects TRBV15 to TRBJ2-7; D perhaps matches TRBD2 (6 bases). CDR3 length: 14 amino acids. V shed 7 bases and J shed 2 bases, with 15 bases lying between them. Germline V gene sequence: CDR1 LNHNV, CDR2 YYDKDF (reference sequence). The CDR3 spells CATMEGSRPYEQYF. The CDR3 nucleotides are TGTGCCACCATGGAGGGGAGTAGGCCCTACGAGCAGTACTTC.

The rearrangement uses TRBV4-3 and TRBJ1-4, with D tentatively TRBD1 (6 bases). Germline lookup yields CDR1 LGHNA and CDR2 YSLEER. V was cut by 3 bases and J by 0 bases, with 11 bases left in between. This CDR3 is 16 amino acids long. The chain's CDR3 is CASSQAGVATNEKLFF. CDR3 DNA: TGCGCCAGCAGCCAGGCAGGGGTTGCAACTAATGAAAAACTGTTTTTT.

The chain recombines TRBV6-5 with TRBJ1-2, with 7 nucleotides matching TRBD1. The V gene's germline CDR1 is MNHEY and CDR2 SVGAGI. The CDR3 spans 16 residues. J was trimmed by 0 bases and V by 1 base; bases with no gene match: 5. The CDR3 region has the DNA TGTGCCAGCAGTTACTATTCGGGACAGCCTAACTATGGCTACACCTTC. Translation: CASSYYSGQPNYGYTF.

The rearrangement uses TRBV28 and TRBJ1-5; TRBD1 might be the D (6 bases). The CDR3 extends over 18 amino acids. V was pared by 7 bases and J by 2 bases, with 24 bases between. Germline V gene sequence: CDR1 MDHEN, CDR2 SYDVKM. CDR3 sequence (DNA): TGTGCCAGCAAGCCTCTTATATTCGGGGAGGGGGGCAATCAGCCCCAGCATTTT. The encoded protein is CASKPLIFGEGGNQPQHF.

The gene calls are TRBV5-1 and TRBJ2-1; 11 bases fit TRBD2. V trimming: 0 bases; J trimming: 9 bases; junction bases outside the gene matches: 5. The germline CDR1 and CDR2 sequences are SGHRS and YFSETQ. This CDR3 comprises 15 residues. CDR3 protein: CASSLDGSGGGEQFF. The CDR3, as DNA: TGCGCCAGCAGCTTGGATGGTAGCGGGGGGGGTGAGCAGTTCTTC.

The chain recombines TRBV11-2 with TRBJ1-1; D gene uncertain. Per germline, CDR1 SGHAT and CDR2 FQNNGV. Deletions cut 5 bases from V and 7 bases from J, with 14 bases between. CDR3 length: 13 amino acids. CDR3 sequence: CASSPAISNEAFF. The CDR3 coding sequence is TGTGCCAGCAGCCCTGCGATAAGTAATGAAGCTTTCTTT.

V and J are TRBV6-1 and TRBJ1-6; 8 nucleotides align to TRBD1. J lost 3 bases, V lost 10 bases, and 2 bases had no gene match. This CDR3 region has 13 residues. CDR1 is MNHNS and CDR2 is SASEGT in the germline V gene. The chain's CDR3 is CAITGGYNSPLHF. The CDR3 DNA is TGTGCCATAACAGGGGGCTATAATTCACCCCTCCACTTT.

The V gene is TRBV5-1, the J gene TRBJ2-7, with 7 bases identical to TRBD2. The trim removed 2 bases at V and 0 bases at J, leaving 2 bases unmatched. This CDR3 is 14 amino acids long. CDR1 and CDR2 (germline): SGHRS, YFSETQ. DNA for the CDR3: TGCGCCAGCAGCTTCTCTAGCGGCTCCTACGAGCAGTACTTC. Encoded protein: CASSFSSGSYEQYF. Filled out from reference TRBV5-1 and TRBJ2-7, the complete variable domain reads KAGVTQTPRYLIKTRGQQVTLSCSPISGHRSVSWYQQTPGQGLQFLFEYFSETQRNKGNFPGRFSGRQFSNSRSEMNVSTLELGDSALYLCASSFSSGSYEQYFGPGTRLTVT.

The gene calls are TRBV6-1 and TRBJ1-2; no reliable D call. The CDR3 runs 14 residues. With 3 bases removed from V and 5 bases from J, the gap between germline ends came to 13 bases. The germline V gene encodes CDR1 MNHNS and CDR2 SASEGT. CDR3 protein: CASSDLGGRYGYTF. Written as DNA, the CDR3 is TGTGCCAGCAGTGATTTGGGAGGCCGATATGGCTACACCTTC.

V is TRBV28 and J is TRBJ2-5; 9 bases line up with TRBD1. Germline CDR1 MDHEN, CDR2 SYDVKM. CDR3 length: 16 amino acids. The V gene end was trimmed by 3 bases and the J gene end by 5 bases; junction bases not matched to a gene: 10. CDR3 coding DNA: TGTGCCAGCAGTTTTCCCGGACAGGGGAGATCTGAGACCCAGTACTTC. It is translated as CASSFPGQGRSETQYF.

The V gene is TRBV7-9, the J gene TRBJ2-2; 12 bases line up with TRBD2. Germline CDR1 reads SEHNR; CDR2 reads FQNEAQ (reference sequence). This CDR3 spans 18 amino acids. The V segment lost 5 bases and the J segment 5 bases; nucleotides outside the gene matches: 12. CDR3 in DNA: TGTGCCAGCAGCACCGGCTCCGGACTAGCGGGGAGGACCGGGGAGCTGTTTTTT. Its protein product is CASSTGSGLAGRTGELFF.

V usage is TRBV4-1 and J usage is TRBJ2-1, with D possibly being TRBD2 (5 bases). The V end was cut by 7 bases, the J end by 7 bases, with 8 bases between. The CDR3 contains 11 residues. CDR1 is MGHRA and CDR2 is YSYEKL in the germline V gene. CDR3 region: CASTRDNEQFF. In DNA form, the CDR3 reads TGCGCCAGCACCCGGGATAATGAGCAGTTCTTC.

The genes are TRBV5-4 and TRBJ1-4; D perhaps matches TRBD1 (6 bases). Trimming removed 0 bases at V and 5 bases at J, with 8 bases between. This CDR3 spans 14 amino acids. Germline CDR1 SGHNT, CDR2 YYREEE (reference sequence). CDR3: CASSLGTVNEKLFF. In nucleotides, the CDR3 is TGTGCCAGCAGCTTGGGGACAGTAAATGAAAAACTGTTTTTT.

CDR3 residues: CASSPRGANSPLHF. CDR3 in DNA: TGTGCCAGCAGCCCCCGGGGGGCTAATTCACCCCTCCACTTT. The V gene is TRBV7-2, the J gene TRBJ1-6; tentatively, D is TRBD1 (6 bases). Trimming shortened V by 5 bases and J by 6 bases, and 11 bases separated the two germline ends. CDR1 SGHTA and CDR2 FQGNSA come from the germline V gene. This CDR3 comprises 14 residues.

The rearrangement links TRBV27 to TRBJ2-3, with D maybe TRBD2 (5 bases). Trimming pared 7 bases from V and 2 bases from J, leaving 16 bases between. The CDR3 spans 15 residues. Looked up from germline, CDR1 is MNHEY and CDR2 is SMNVEV (reference sequence). The CDR3 reads CASTKSGTYTDTQYF. The CDR3 DNA reads as TGTGCCAGCACTAAGAGCGGAACATACACAGATACGCAGTATTTT.

The V call is TRBV5-5, the J call TRBJ2-7; unclear D gene. Per the germline V gene, CDR1 is SGHKS and CDR2 is YYEKEE (reference sequence). V gave up 0 bases and J gave up 6 bases, with 13 bases separating them. The CDR3 loop spans 14 amino acids. Written as DNA, the CDR3 is TGTGCCAGCAGCTTGGGGTATCGCGTCCCCGAGCAGTACTTC. Protein: CASSLGYRVPEQYF.

The chain employs TRBV7-8 and TRBJ2-7; 7 positions agree with TRBD2. Per germline, CDR1 SGHVS and CDR2 FQNEAQ. After removal of 5 bases from V and 5 bases from J, the junction contained 12 bases not matched to a gene. This CDR3 is 15 amino acids long. The CDR3 DNA reads TGTGCCAGCAGCCCGAACGGGGGGAATCCCCACGAGCAGTACTTC. Translation: CASSPNGGNPHEQYF.